This paragraph reports one T cell receptor beta chain. Recruitment covered about two dozen US areas and drew participants whose ages spanned about 18 to 90 years. The data originate from a study of blood T cell repertoires in COVID-19. Study as a whole: Collection of acute and convalescent COVID-19 samples took place in the United States, Italy and Spain.

Assay used: immunoSEQ multiplex PCR; TCRdb lists only in-frame clones, some missing. The sample includes fewer than 250,000 clones, 70% to 90% seen only once; the top ten take about 8.8%. Trimming took 2 bases from V and 6 from J; bases not matched to a gene: 8. The CDR3 is 17 amino acids. Germline assignment: CDR1 MDHEN and CDR2 SYDVKM. Sequencing was performed on PBMCs or T cells enriched from blood (not recorded which). This sequence originates from a woman between 18 and 29 years old who had recovered from COVID-19. The chain links TRBV28 to TRBJ1-5; 12 bases align to TRBD1. The CDR3 loop reads CASSLRSGTGGRQPQHF. In DNA, the CDR3 is TGTGCCAGCAGTTTACGTAGCGGGACAGGGGGCCGTCAGCCCCAGCATTTT.